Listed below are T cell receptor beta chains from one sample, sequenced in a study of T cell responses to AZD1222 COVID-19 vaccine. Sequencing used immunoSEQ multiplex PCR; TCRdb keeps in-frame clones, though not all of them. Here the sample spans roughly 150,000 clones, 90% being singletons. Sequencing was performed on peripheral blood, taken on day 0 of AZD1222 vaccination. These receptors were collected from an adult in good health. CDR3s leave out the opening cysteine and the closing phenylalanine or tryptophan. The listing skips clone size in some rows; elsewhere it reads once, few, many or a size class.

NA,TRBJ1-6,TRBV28,ASSSSPSPLH
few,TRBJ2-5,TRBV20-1,STGQETQY
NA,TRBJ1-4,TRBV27,ASLDRDTEKLF
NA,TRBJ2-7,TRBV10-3,AIRDPNHSYEQY
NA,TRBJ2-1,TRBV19,ASSIGTSGSNEQF
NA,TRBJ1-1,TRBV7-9,ASSLPGQGIYTEAF
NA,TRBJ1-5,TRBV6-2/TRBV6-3,ASSYQGSNQPQH
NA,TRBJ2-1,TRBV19,ASSGSSVYNEQF
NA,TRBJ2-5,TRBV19,ASSTVDSHQETQY
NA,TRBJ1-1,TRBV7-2,ASSRETGDTEAF